Described below is a single T cell receptor (beta chain) sequence and its context. Its antigen remains unknown. Absent ophthalmopathy progression within 18 months defined stable Graves' hyperthyroidism. This sample was included in a study of T cells in Graves' hyperthyroidism and ophthalmopathy. The germline V and J ends were trimmed by 3 bases and 4 bases, with 13 bases remaining between them. The germline V gene has CDR1 ENHRY and CDR2 SYGVKD. The CDR3 spans 15 residues. General study results and limits: Blood samples included most of the expanded thyroid clonotypes exceeding 0.001. Median prediction lead before ophthalmopathy onset was about 6.5 months with the model.

TCR beta CDR3 region amplification was performed from RNA transcripts. A first-round RT-PCR of the TCR CDR3 used the HTBI primer set. MiXCR, run by TCRdb on the multiplex PCR reads, gives a single entry per CDR3 protein. Among about 700,000 distinct CDR3 sequences listed, about 14% were seen once. The clonotype comes from a woman between 18 and 29 years old with Graves' hyperthyroidism. The material sequenced was blood. The V gene is TRBV10-3, the J gene TRBJ2-1; D gene uncertain. The CDR3 region is CAISEKSDFYNEQFF. CDR3 nucleotides: TGTGCCATCAGTGAAAAATCAGATTTTTACAATGAGCAGTTCTTC.